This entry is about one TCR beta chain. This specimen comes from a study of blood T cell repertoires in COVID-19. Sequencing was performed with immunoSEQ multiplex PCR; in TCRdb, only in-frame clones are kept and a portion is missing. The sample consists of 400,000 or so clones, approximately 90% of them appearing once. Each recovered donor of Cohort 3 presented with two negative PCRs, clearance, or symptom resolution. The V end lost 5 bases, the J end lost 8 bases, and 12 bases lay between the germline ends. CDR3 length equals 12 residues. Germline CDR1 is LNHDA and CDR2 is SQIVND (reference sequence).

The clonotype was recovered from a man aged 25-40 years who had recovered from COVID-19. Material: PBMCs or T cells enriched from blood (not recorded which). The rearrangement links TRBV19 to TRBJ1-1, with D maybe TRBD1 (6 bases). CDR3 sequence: CASSQQGFEAFF. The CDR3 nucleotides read TGTGCCAGTAGTCAACAGGGTTTCGAAGCTTTCTTT.